The 23 T cell receptor beta chains below come from one sample, sequenced in a study of T cell changes during pregnancy in multiple sclerosis. Method: immunoSEQ multiplex PCR; TCRdb's copy keeps in-frame clones and lacks some. This sample has about 31,000 clones, with 89% found just once. The sequencing here drew on CD8+ T cells from peripheral blood mononuclear cells, taken in the second trimester of pregnancy. These receptors came from a female donor with multiple sclerosis, enrolled in a pregnancy study.

The chain combines TRBV5-1 with TRBJ2-7; no definite D call. V was clipped by 5 bases and J by 1 base, with 10 bases between them. Germline CDR1 is SGHRS and CDR2 is YFSETQ. This CDR3 spans 13 amino acids. The CDR3 DNA reads TGCGCCAGCAGGCCCGGGTCGTCCTACGAGCAGTACTTC. This encodes CASRPGSSYEQYF.

This chain joins TRBV7-9 and TRBJ2-7; 7 nucleotides line up with TRBD2. CDR3 length: 16 amino acids. The J segment lost 6 bases and the V segment lost 0 bases, leaving 11 bases of the junction unmatched. Germline V gives CDR1 SEHNR, CDR2 FQNEAQ (reference sequence). This CDR3 reads CASSLAGLAANIEQYF. CDR3 bases: TGTGCCAGCAGCTTAGCTGGTCTAGCGGCCAATATCGAGCAGTACTTC. Using reference TRBV7-9 and TRBJ2-7 for the parts outside the CDR3, the full variable domain is DTGVSQNPRHKITKRGQNVTFRCDPISEHNRLYWYRQTLGQGPEFLTYFQNEAQLEKSRLLSDRFSAERPKGSFSTLEIQRTEQGDSAMYLCASSLAGLAANIEQYFGPGTRLTVT.

The chain carries TRBV30 and TRBJ2-1; 9 bases are shared with TRBD2. This CDR3 comprises 14 residues. Germline V gene sequence: CDR1 GTSNPN, CDR2 SVGIG (reference sequence). Trimming at V came to 4 bases and at J to 5 bases, leaving 6 bases not matched to a gene. The CDR3 loop is CAWTGTSRDNEQFF. The CDR3 region has the DNA TGTGCCTGGACCGGGACTAGCCGAGACAATGAGCAGTTCTTC.

The rearrangement joins TRBV6-5 to TRBJ1-6, with 8 bases matching TRBD1. The V and J ends lost 5 bases and 5 bases, in that order; junction bases with no gene match: 5. The CDR3 is made up of 15 amino acids. Per the germline V gene, CDR1 is MNHEY and CDR2 is SVGAGI. CDR3 DNA: TGTGCCAGCAGTCCCGGACAGGGAAATAATTCACCCCTCCACTTT. The encoded protein is CASSPGQGNNSPLHF.

The gene calls are TRBV7-6 and TRBJ1-5, with D unclear. The germline V gene encodes CDR1 SGHVS and CDR2 FNYEAQ. This CDR3 contains 13 residues. The V end lost 5 bases, the J end lost 4 bases, and 9 bases lay between the germline ends. This CDR3 is CASSIRGNQPQHF. The DNA for the CDR3 is TGTGCCAGCAGCATTCGGGGAAATCAGCCCCAGCATTTT.

This sequence joins TRBV14 and TRBJ2-7, with D maybe TRBD2 (5 bases). This CDR3 spans 15 amino acids. Germline loops: CDR1 SGHDN, CDR2 FVKESK. Trimming stripped 3 bases from V and 3 bases from J, with 15 bases between. CDR3 region: CASSQGRTGSYEQYF. The CDR3 DNA sequence: TGTGCCAGCAGCCAGGGCCGAACTGGGAGCTACGAGCAGTACTTC. The full variable domain, with the rest looked up from reference TRBV14 and TRBJ2-7, is EAGVTQFPSHSVIEKGQTVTLRCDPISGHDNLYWYRRVMGKEIKFLLHFVKESKQDESGMPNNRFLAERTGGTYSTLKVQPAELEDSGVYFCASSQGRTGSYEQYFGPGTRLTVT.

V gene TRBV9 combines with J gene TRBJ2-1; possible D gene TRBD1, 5 bases. Germline loops: CDR1 SGDLS, CDR2 YYNGEE. The V end lost 3 bases, the J end lost 5 bases, and 12 bases lay between the germline ends. The CDR3 has 14 residues. The CDR3 protein is CASSGKDSNNEQFF. The CDR3 coding sequence is TGTGCCAGCAGCGGAAAAGACAGCAACAATGAGCAGTTCTTC.

The rearrangement links TRBV10-1 to TRBJ2-7; perhaps TRBD2 as D (5 bases). The CDR3 runs to 14 residues. The germline CDR1 and CDR2 sequences are WNHNN and SYGVQD (reference sequence). V lost 2 bases and J lost 4, with 12 bases in between. DNA of the CDR3: TGCGCCAGCAGTGAGCGGCTGGAGGTTTACGAGCAGTACTTC. Its translation is CASSERLEVYEQYF.

This clone was detected once. V and J are TRBV19 and TRBJ2-1; 8 positions agree with TRBD1. The CDR3 has 14 amino acids. The junction had 8 bases not matched to a gene; V was cut back by 7 bases and J by 6 bases. CDR1 and CDR2 (germline): LNHDA, SQIVND (reference sequence). In DNA form, the CDR3 reads TGTGCCAGTACCCCTCGGACAGGGAGCAATGAGCAGTTCTTC. Its translation is CASTPRTGSNEQFF.

This sequence joins TRBV2 and TRBJ1-4, with 9 bases matching TRBD1. This CDR3 contains 17 residues. Germline V gene data show CDR1 as SNHLY and CDR2 as FYNNEI. The junction had 10 bases not matched to a gene; V was cut back by 5 bases and J by 3 bases. CDR3 amino acids: CASSLRDRESPNEKLFF. The CDR3 DNA is TGTGCCAGCAGTCTAAGGGACAGGGAGAGTCCTAATGAAAAACTGTTTTTT.

This clone came up once. The genes are TRBV10-3 and TRBJ2-7, with 9 bases that match TRBD2. The ends lost 3 bases at V and 2 bases at J; junction bases unmatched: 5. The CDR3 runs 15 residues. Germline V CDR1 and CDR2: ENHRY, SYGVKD. The CDR3 reads CAISDPGLATYEQYF. CDR3 in DNA: TGTGCCATCAGTGACCCGGGACTAGCCACCTACGAGCAGTACTTC.

This clone was found a few times. This chain joins TRBV5-6 and TRBJ2-5, with D tentatively TRBD1 (6 bases). This CDR3 comprises 16 residues. The germline gives CDR1 SGHDT, CDR2 YYEEEE. The V gene lost 0 bases and the J gene lost 2 bases, with 14 bases spanning the gap. The CDR3 DNA is TGTGCCAGCAGCTTGGCCCATTCGACAGGTCAAGAGACCCAGTACTTC. Translated, it gives CASSLAHSTGQETQYF.

This sequence joins TRBV29-1 and TRBJ2-5; 8 nucleotides agree with TRBD1. Germline values: CDR1 SQVTM, CDR2 ANQGSEA. CDR3 length: 13 residues. V lost 5 bases to trimming and J lost 3 bases; unmatched junction nucleotides: 5. CDR3 sequence: CSVPGQGKETQYF. For the CDR3, the DNA is TGCAGCGTTCCTGGACAGGGAAAAGAGACCCAGTACTTC.

The CDR3 DNA follows: TGTGCCAGCAGTGACCCTAGCGGGAGCTCCTACAATGAGCAGTTCTTC. It encodes CASSDPSGSSYNEQFF. This chain connects TRBV2 to TRBJ2-1, with 10 bases lining up with TRBD2. J was trimmed by 0 bases and V by 3 bases; bases with no gene match: 2. In germline, CDR1 is SNHLY, CDR2 FYNNEI. CDR3 length: 16 residues.

The rearrangement links TRBV6-4 to TRBJ2-3, with 8 bases fitting TRBD2. Looked up from germline, CDR1 is MRHNA and CDR2 is SNTAGT. J lost 4 bases, V lost 2 bases, and 5 bases had no gene match. The CDR3 has 15 amino acids. In nucleotides, the CDR3 is TGTGCCAGCAGTGACACGGGAGGGGGTTCAGATACGCAGTATTTT. This gives the protein CASSDTGGGSDTQYF.

This clone is a singleton in its sample. The chain couples TRBV19 to TRBJ2-1, with D possibly being TRBD2 (5 bases). Per the germline V gene, CDR1 is LNHDA and CDR2 is SQIVND (reference sequence). The CDR3 spans 17 residues. V was shortened by 9 bases and J by 9 bases, with 30 bases between the two germline ends. The CDR3, as DNA: TGTGCCAGCCCTCCCCGTCTGGCGGGCTTACAATCGGGTGAGCAGTTCTTC. Protein sequence: CASPPRLAGLQSGEQFF.

The gene calls are TRBV27 and TRBJ2-3, with TRBD2 identical over 10 bases. The J segment lost 1 base and the V segment lost 6 bases, leaving 7 bases of the junction unmatched. There are 16 residues in the CDR3. CDR1 is MNHEY, CDR2 SMNVEV, per germline (reference sequence). DNA of the CDR3: TGTGCCAGCAGCGGACTAGCGGAGTGGGGCACAGATACGCAGTATTTT. This gives the protein CASSGLAEWGTDTQYF.

The rearrangement links TRBV27 to TRBJ1-2, with no clear D. The CDR3 loop spans 13 amino acids. With 5 bases removed from V and 1 base from J, the gap between germline ends came to 8 bases. Germline values: CDR1 MNHEY, CDR2 SMNVEV (reference sequence). The CDR3 sequence: CASSLTHNYGYTF. CDR3 bases: TGTGCCAGCAGTCTGACACATAACTATGGCTACACCTTC.

The chain combines TRBV5-1 with TRBJ1-6; possible D gene TRBD1, 6 bases. V dropped 4 bases and J dropped 6 bases, with 14 bases sitting between them. This CDR3 region has 15 residues. Germline V gene lookup returns CDR1 SGHRS and CDR2 YFSETQ. The CDR3 bases are TGCGCCAGCAGCCTAGGGGGGGACGTTAATTCACCCCTCCACTTT. This encodes CASSLGGDVNSPLHF.

This clone was counted once. The identical CDR3 is also encoded by other nucleotide sequences in the sample. This chain uses TRBV11-2 with TRBJ2-7; 7 bases fit TRBD1. Germline CDR1 is SGHAT and CDR2 is FQNNGV. This CDR3 is built from 15 residues. V was pared by 4 bases and J by 3 bases, with 9 bases of the junction left unmatched. The chain's CDR3 is CASSSSGTDFYEQYF. CDR3 coding DNA: TGTGCCAGCAGCTCCTCCGGGACAGACTTCTACGAGCAGTACTTC. The entire variable domain, with the rest obtained from reference TRBV11-2 and TRBJ2-7, is as follows: EAGVAQSPRYKIIEKRQSVAFWCNPISGHATLYWYQQILGQGPKLLIQFQNNGVVDDSQLPKDRFSAERLKGVDSTLKIQPAKLEDSAVYLCASSSSGTDFYEQYFGPGTRLTVT.

The chain has TRBV9 and TRBJ2-1; 8 bases map to TRBD2. Germline assignment: CDR1 SGDLS and CDR2 YYNGEE. The CDR3 runs to 17 residues. V lost 4 bases and J lost 1; bases outside the gene matches: 10. This CDR3 reads CASSPREARLSYNEQFF. DNA for the CDR3: TGTGCCAGCAGCCCGCGGGAGGCTCGCCTGTCCTACAATGAGCAGTTCTTC.

V and J are TRBV9 and TRBJ1-3; D uncertain. V lost 0 bases and J 0 bases, leaving 7 bases between the germline ends. This CDR3 spans 15 amino acids. Germline loops: CDR1 SGDLS, CDR2 YYNGEE. CDR3 loop: CASSVVPSSGNTIYF. The CDR3 DNA reads TGTGCCAGCAGCGTAGTCCCTAGCTCTGGAAACACCATATATTTT.

V gene TRBV27 combines with J gene TRBJ2-7; D may be TRBD1 (7 bases). The V gene's germline CDR1 is MNHEY and CDR2 SMNVEV (reference sequence). The V end lost 6 bases, the J end lost 2 bases, and 20 bases lay between the germline ends. This CDR3 contains 16 residues. The CDR3: CASSPWTGGVTYEQYF. CDR3 DNA: TGTGCCAGCAGCCCGTGGACAGGAGGGGTGACCTACGAGCAGTACTTC.